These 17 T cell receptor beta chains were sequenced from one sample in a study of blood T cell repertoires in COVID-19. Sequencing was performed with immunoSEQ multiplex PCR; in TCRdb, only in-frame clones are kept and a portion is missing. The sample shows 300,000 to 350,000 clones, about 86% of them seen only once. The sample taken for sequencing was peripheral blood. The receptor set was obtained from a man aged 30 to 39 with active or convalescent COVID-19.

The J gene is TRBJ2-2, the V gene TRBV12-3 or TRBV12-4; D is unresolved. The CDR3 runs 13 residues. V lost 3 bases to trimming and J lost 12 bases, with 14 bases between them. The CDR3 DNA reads TGTGCCAGCAGTTTTGGGTTTGGAGCTCAGCTGTTTTTT. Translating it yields CASSFGFGAQLFF.

The CDR3 DNA sequence: TGTGCCAGCAGTTCTTTGTATATAGTGAACTACACCTTC. Residues: CASSSLYIVNYTF. V and J are TRBV27 and TRBJ1-2; no reliable D call. Germline-derived CDR1 and CDR2 are MNHEY and SMNVEV (reference sequence). Trimming took off 4 bases at V and 10 bases at J, with 16 bases between the two ends. There are 13 residues in the CDR3.

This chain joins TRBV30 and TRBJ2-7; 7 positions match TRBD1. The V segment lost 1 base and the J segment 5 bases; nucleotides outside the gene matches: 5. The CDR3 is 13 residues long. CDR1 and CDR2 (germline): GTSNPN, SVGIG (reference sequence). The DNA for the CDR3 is TGTGCCTGGAGTGCCCGACAGGGTGACGAGCAGTACTTC. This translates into CAWSARQGDEQYF.

CDR3 loop: CASSRQPDEQYF. The CDR3 region has the DNA TGTGCCAGCAGTAGACAGCCCGACGAGCAGTACTTC. V gene TRBV28 combines with J gene TRBJ2-7, with D possibly TRBD1 on 5 matching bases. Trimming removed 5 bases at V and 5 bases at J, with 10 bases between. Germline CDR1 reads MDHEN; CDR2 reads SYDVKM. CDR3 size: 12 residues.

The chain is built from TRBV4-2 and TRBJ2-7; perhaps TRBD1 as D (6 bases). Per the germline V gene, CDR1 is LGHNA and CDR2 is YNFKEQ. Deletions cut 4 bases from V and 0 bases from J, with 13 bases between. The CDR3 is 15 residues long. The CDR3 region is CASSPGQRFSYEQYF. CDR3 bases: TGTGCCAGCAGCCCAGGACAGCGGTTCTCCTACGAGCAGTACTTC.

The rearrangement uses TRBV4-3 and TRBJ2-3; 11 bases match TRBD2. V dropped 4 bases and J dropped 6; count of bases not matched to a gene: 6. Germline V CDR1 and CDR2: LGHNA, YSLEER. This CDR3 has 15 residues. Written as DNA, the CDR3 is TGCGCCAGCAGCCCCAACCCTAGCGGGAGGGATACGCAGTATTTT. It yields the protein CASSPNPSGRDTQYF.

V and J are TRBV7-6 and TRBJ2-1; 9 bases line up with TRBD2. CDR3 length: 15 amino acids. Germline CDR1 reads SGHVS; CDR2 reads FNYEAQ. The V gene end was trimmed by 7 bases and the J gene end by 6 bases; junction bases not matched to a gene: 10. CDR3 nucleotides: TGTGCCAGCACGCCGCAGCGGGGGGCCGGCAATGAGCAGTTCTTC. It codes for CASTPQRGAGNEQFF.

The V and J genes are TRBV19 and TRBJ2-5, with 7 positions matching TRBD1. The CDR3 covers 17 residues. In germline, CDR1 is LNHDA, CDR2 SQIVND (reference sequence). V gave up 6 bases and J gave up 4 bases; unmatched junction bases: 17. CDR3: CASRPRQGPSFLETQYF. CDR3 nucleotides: TGTGCCAGTAGGCCCCGACAGGGCCCCTCTTTTCTAGAGACCCAGTACTTC.

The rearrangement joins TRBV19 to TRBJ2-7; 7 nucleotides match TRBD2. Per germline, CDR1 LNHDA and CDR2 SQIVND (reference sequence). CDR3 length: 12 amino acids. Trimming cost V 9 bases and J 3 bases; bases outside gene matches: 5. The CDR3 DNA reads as TGTGCCAGACCCGGGAGGTTCTACGAGCAGTACTTC. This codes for CARPGRFYEQYF.

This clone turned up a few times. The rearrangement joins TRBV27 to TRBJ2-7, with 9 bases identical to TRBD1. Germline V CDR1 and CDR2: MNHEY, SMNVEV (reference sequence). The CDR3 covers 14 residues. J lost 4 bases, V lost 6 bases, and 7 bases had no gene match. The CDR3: CASSHTGGGYEQYF. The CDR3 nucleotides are TGTGCCAGCAGCCATACAGGGGGCGGGTACGAGCAGTACTTC.

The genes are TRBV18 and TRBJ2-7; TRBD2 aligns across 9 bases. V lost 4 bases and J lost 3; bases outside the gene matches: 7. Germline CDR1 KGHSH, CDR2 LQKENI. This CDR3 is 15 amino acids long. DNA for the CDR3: TGTGCCAGCTCACGGGGCCTAGCGGGGTACTACGAGCAGTACTTC. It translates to CASSRGLAGYYEQYF.

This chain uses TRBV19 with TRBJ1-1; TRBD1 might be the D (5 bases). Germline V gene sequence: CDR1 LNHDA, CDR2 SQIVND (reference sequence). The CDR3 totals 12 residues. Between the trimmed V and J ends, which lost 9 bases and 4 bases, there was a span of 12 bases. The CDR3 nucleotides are TGTGCCAGCCTTAGGGGTAGCACTGAAGCTTTCTTT. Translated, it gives CASLRGSTEAFF.

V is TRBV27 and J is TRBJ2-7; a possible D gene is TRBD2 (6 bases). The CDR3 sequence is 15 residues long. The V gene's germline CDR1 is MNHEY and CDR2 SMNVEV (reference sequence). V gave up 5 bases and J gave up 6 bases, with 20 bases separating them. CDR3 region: CASSVTRLGGSEQYF. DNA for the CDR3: TGTGCCAGCAGTGTGACTAGGTTGGGGGGAAGCGAGCAGTACTTC.

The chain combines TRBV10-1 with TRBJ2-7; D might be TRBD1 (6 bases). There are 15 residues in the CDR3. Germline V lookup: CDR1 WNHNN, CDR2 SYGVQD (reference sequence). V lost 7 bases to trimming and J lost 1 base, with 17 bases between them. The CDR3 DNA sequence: TGCGCCAGCACTCAATACAGGGAAATTTCCTACGAGCAGTACTTC. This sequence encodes CASTQYREISYEQYF.

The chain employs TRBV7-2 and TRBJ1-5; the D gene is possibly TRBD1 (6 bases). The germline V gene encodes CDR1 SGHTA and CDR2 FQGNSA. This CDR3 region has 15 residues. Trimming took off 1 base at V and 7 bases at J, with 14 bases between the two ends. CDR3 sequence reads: CASSLGTGLEQPQHF. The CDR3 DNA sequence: TGTGCCAGCAGCTTAGGTACAGGGCTGGAGCAGCCCCAGCATTTT.

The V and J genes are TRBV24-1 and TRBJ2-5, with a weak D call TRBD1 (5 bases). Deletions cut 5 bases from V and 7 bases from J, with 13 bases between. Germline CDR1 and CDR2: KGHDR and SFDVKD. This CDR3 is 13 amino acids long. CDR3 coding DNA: TGTGCCACCAGTGCTACAGGTTTGTCGACCCAGTACTTC. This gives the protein CATSATGLSTQYF.

The CDR3 is CASSLAPWTSGSYNEQFF. The CDR3 DNA is TGTGCCAGCAGCTTAGCTCCATGGACTAGCGGGTCTTACAATGAGCAGTTCTTC. The V and J genes are TRBV7-7 and TRBJ2-1; 11 bases align to TRBD2. V trimming: 0 bases; J trimming: 4 bases; junction bases outside the gene matches: 8. The CDR3 runs to 18 residues. Germline CDR1 is SSHAT and CDR2 is FNYEAQ (reference sequence).